Below, 3 T cell receptor beta chains from the same sample are listed, as sequenced in a study of T cells in Graves' hyperthyroidism and ophthalmopathy (dated by TCRdb to the late 2010s). Libraries came from multiplex PCR. The run used an Illumina HiSeq 2000. Amplification of TCR beta CDR3 regions was carried out from RNA transcripts. For the first round of RT-PCR on the TCR CDR3, the HTBI primer set was used together with the Qiagen OneStep RT-PCR kit. The public reads were run again by TCRdb, first through fastp at Q25 and then through MiXCR, and only productive beta chains were kept. Every entry covers one CDR3 protein and lists the most common genes and DNA from its rows. Counted in this sample were approximately 210,000 distinct CDR3 sequences; roughly 17% of them appeared once. The ten largest clones represent under 65% of the sample. Source material: blood. These receptors came from a man in his forties or fifties with Graves' hyperthyroidism.

This clonotype has ten or more counts. The rearrangement links TRBV4-1 to TRBJ1-2, with D unclear. V dropped 3 bases and J dropped 2 bases, with 7 bases sitting between them. The CDR3 is 13 amino acids. Germline V gives CDR1 MGHRA, CDR2 YSYEKL. The CDR3 here is CASSHRKNYGYTF. The CDR3 DNA reads TGCGCCAGCAGCCATCGGAAAAACTATGGCTACACCTTC.

The CDR3 loop is CSAPDAGGSYEQYF. In DNA, the CDR3 is TGCAGTGCTCCGGACGCCGGGGGGTCCTACGAGCAGTACTTC. This chain connects TRBV20-1 to TRBJ2-7, with 7 bases fitting TRBD2. Trimming cost V 5 bases and J 1 base; bases outside gene matches: 8. The V gene's germline CDR1 is DFQATT and CDR2 SNEGSKA (reference sequence). This CDR3 comprises 14 residues.

The V call is TRBV29-1, the J call TRBJ2-1; no firm D call. V lost 4 bases to trimming and J lost 10 bases, with 8 bases between them. The CDR3 has 10 residues. Looked up from germline, CDR1 is SQVTM and CDR2 is ANQGSEA. CDR3 loop: CSVGSAEQFF. In DNA, the CDR3 is TGCAGCGTTGGGTCTGCGGAGCAGTTCTTC.